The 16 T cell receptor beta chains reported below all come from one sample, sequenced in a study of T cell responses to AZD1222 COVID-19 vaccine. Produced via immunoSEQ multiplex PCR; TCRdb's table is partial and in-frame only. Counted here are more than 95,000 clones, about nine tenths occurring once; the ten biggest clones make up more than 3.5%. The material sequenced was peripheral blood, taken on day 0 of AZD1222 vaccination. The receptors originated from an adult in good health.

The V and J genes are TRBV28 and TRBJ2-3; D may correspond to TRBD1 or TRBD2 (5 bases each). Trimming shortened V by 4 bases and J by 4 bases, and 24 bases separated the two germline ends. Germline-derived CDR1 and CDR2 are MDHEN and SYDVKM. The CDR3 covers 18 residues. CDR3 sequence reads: CASSSPQAGTRPADTQYF. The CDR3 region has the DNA TGTGCCAGCAGTTCCCCTCAAGCCGGGACCCGTCCCGCAGATACGCAGTATTTT.

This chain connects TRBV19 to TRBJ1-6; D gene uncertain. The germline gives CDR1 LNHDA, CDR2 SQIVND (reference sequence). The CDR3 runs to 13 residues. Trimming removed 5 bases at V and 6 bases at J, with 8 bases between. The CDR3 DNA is TGTGCCAGTAGTCCCTGGGGTAATTCACCCCTCCACTTT. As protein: CASSPWGNSPLHF.

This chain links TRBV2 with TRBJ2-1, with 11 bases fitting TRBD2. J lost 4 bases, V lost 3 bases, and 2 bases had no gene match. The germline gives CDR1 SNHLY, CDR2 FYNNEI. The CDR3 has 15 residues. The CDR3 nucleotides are TGTGCCAGCAGTGAGACTAGCGGGACTTACAATGAGCAGTTCTTC. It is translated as CASSETSGTYNEQFF.

The CDR3 loop reads CASSPQGGYGYTF. CDR3 coding DNA: TGTGCCAGCAGTCCACAGGGTGGCTATGGCTACACCTTC. This sequence joins TRBV27 and TRBJ1-2; D perhaps matches TRBD1 (6 bases). Germline CDR1 reads MNHEY; CDR2 reads SMNVEV (reference sequence). The CDR3 has 13 residues. V was cut by 5 bases and J by 4 bases, with 11 bases left in between.

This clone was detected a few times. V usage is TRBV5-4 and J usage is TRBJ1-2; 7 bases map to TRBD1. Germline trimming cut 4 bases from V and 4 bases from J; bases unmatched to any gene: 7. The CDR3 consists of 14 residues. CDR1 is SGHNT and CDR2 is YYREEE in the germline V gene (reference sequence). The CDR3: CASSADRFPYGYTF. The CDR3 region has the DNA TGTGCCAGCAGCGCGGACAGGTTCCCCTATGGCTACACCTTC.

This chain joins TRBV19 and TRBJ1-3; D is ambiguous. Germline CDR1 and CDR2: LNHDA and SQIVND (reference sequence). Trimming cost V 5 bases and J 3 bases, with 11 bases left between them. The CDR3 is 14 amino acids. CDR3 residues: CASSRTKGGNTIYF. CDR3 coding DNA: TGTGCCAGTAGTCGGACGAAGGGTGGAAACACCATATATTTT.

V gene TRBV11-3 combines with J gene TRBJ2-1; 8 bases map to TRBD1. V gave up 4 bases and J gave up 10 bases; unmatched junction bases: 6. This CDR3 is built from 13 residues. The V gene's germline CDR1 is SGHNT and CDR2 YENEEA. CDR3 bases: TGTGCCAGCAGCTCGGACAGGGTTAGGGAGCAGTTCTTC. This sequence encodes CASSSDRVREQFF.

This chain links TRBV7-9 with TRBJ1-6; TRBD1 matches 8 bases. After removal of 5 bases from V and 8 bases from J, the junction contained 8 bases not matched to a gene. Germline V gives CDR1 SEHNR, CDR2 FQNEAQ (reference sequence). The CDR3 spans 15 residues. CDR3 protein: CASSPLQGADSPLHF. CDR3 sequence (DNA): TGTGCCAGCAGCCCCCTTCAGGGGGCGGATTCACCCCTCCACTTT.

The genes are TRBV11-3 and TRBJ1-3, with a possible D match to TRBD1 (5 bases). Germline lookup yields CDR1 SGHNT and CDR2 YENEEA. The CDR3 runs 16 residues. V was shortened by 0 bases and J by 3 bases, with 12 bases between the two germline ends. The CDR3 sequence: CASSLDETVFGNTIYF. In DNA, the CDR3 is TGTGCCAGCAGCTTAGACGAGACAGTTTTTGGAAACACCATATATTTT.

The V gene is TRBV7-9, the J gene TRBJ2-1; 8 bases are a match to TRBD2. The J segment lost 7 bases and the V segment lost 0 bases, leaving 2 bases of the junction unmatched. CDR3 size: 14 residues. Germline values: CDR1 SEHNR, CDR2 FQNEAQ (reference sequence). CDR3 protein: CASSLAREVNEQFF. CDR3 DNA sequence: TGTGCCAGCAGCTTAGCGCGGGAGGTGAATGAGCAGTTCTTC.

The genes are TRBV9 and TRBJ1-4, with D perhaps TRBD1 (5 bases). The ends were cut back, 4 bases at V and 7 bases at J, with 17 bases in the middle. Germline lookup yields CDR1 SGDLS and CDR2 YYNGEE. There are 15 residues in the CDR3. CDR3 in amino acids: CASSISPGQGEKLFF. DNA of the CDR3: TGTGCCAGCAGCATTTCTCCGGGGCAAGGTGAAAAACTGTTTTTT.

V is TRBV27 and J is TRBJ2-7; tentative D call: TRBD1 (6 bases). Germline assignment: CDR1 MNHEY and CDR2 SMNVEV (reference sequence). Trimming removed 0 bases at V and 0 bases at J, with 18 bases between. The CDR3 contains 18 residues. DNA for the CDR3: TGTGCCAGCAGTTTATCGGCTCCTAGGGGGTCCTACTCCTACGAGCAGTACTTC. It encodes CASSLSAPRGSYSYEQYF.

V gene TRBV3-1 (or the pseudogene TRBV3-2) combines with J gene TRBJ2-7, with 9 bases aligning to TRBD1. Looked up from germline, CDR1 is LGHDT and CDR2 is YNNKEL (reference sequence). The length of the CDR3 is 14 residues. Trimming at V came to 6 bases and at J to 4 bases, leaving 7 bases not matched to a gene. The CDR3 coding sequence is TGTGCCAGCAGTTCAACAGGGGGCTCTTACGAGCAGTACTTC. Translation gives CASSSTGGSYEQYF.

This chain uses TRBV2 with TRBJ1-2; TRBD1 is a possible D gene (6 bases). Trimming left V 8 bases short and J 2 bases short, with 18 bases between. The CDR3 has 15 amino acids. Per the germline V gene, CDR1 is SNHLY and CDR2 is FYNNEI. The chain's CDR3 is CASLGTSAGNYGYTF. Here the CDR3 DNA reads TGTGCCAGCCTTGGGACATCGGCCGGAAACTATGGCTACACCTTC.

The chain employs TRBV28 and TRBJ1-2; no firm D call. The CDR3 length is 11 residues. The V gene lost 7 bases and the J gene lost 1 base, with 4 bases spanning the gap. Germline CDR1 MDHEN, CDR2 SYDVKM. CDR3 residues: CASNSNYGYTF. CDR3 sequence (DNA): TGTGCCAGCAACAGTAACTATGGCTACACCTTC.

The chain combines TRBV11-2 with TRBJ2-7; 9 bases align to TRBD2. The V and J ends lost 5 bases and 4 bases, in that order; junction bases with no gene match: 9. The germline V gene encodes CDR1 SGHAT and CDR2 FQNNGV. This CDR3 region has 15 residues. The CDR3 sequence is CASSRRLADNYEQYF. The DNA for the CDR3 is TGTGCCAGCAGCCGGCGACTAGCGGACAATTACGAGCAGTACTTC.